Listed here are 23 T cell receptor beta chains from one sample, sequenced in a study of OX40 agonist ivuxolimab in advanced cancers. Sequenced by immunoSEQ multiplex PCR; TCRdb stores in-frame clones only, minus some. Of 82,000 or so clones in the sample, more than 85% were seen once. The sequences come from CD4+ or CD8+ T cells sorted from blood, collected in a trial of the OX40 agonist ivuxolimab. All receptors derive from an adult with an advanced solid tumor such as melanoma, head and neck, liver or kidney cancer.

The V and J genes are TRBV25-1 and TRBJ2-2, with 10 positions matching TRBD1. CDR1 is MGHDK and CDR2 is SYGVNS in the germline V gene. Trimming at V came to 8 bases and at J to 6 bases, leaving 0 bases not matched to a gene. The CDR3 runs 12 residues. The CDR3 loop reads CASGQGAGELFF. The CDR3 DNA is TGTGCCAGCGGACAGGGGGCCGGGGAGCTGTTTTTT.

The chain carries TRBV6-6 and TRBJ2-5; 8 positions agree with TRBD2. V was pared by 2 bases and J by 5 bases, with 7 bases of the junction left unmatched. The CDR3 runs 15 residues. Germline lookup yields CDR1 MNHNY and CDR2 SVGAGI (reference sequence). This chain's CDR3 is CASSYGGGRRETQYF. The CDR3, as DNA: TGTGCCAGCAGTTACGGAGGCGGGAGGAGGGAGACCCAGTACTTC.

The chain is built from TRBV25-1 and TRBJ2-5, with D unclear. This CDR3 has 13 amino acids. V lost 4 bases to trimming and J lost 3 bases, with 9 bases between them. CDR1 is MGHDK, CDR2 SYGVNS, per germline. The CDR3 region is CASSATYKETQYF. In DNA, the CDR3 is TGTGCCAGCAGTGCGACATACAAAGAGACCCAGTACTTC.

This rearrangement joins TRBV7-6 to TRBJ1-1; D uncertain. This CDR3 is 13 amino acids long. Germline CDR1 is SGHVS and CDR2 is FNYEAQ. Trimming removed 2 bases from V and 5 bases from J, with 9 bases in between. The CDR3 nucleotides read TGTGCCAGCAGCTTAATGAGAGGGACTGAAGCTTTCTTT. Translated: CASSLMRGTEAFF.

V and J are TRBV28 and TRBJ1-5; D is uncertain. CDR3 length: 15 amino acids. V was cut by 8 bases and J by 4 bases, with 18 bases left in between. CDR1 is MDHEN and CDR2 is SYDVKM in the germline V gene. As DNA, the CDR3 is TGTGCCAGCCTCAAACGGACCTCCCCTAATCAGCCCCAGCATTTT. Residues: CASLKRTSPNQPQHF. The full variable domain, in which reference TRBV28 and TRBJ1-5 provide the parts outside the CDR3, is DVKVTQSSRYLVKRTGEKVFLECVQDMDHENMFWYRQDPGLGLRLIYFSYDVKMKEKGDIPEGYSVSREKKERFSLILESASTNQTSMYLCASLKRTSPNQPQHFGDGTRLSIL.

The chain combines TRBV2 with TRBJ2-3, with a weak D call TRBD1 (5 bases). CDR3 length equals 13 residues. CDR1 and CDR2 (germline): SNHLY, FYNNEI. Trimming removed 3 bases from V and 4 bases from J, with 8 bases in between. The CDR3 nucleotides read TGTGCCAGCAGTGATTGGGGCGCAGATACGCAGTATTTT. It translates to CASSDWGADTQYF. The variable domain in full, completed from reference TRBV2 and TRBJ2-3, reads EPEVTQTPSHQVTQMGQEVILRCVPISNHLYFYWYRQILGQKVEFLVSFYNNEISEKSEIFDDQFSVERPDGSNFTLKIRSTKLEDSAMYFCASSDWGADTQYFGPGTRLTVL.

The chain is built from TRBV7-2 and TRBJ2-3; possibly TRBD1 for D (6 bases). The germline V gene has CDR1 SGHTA and CDR2 FQGNSA. The CDR3 totals 16 residues. The V gene lost 0 bases and the J gene lost 2 bases, with 12 bases spanning the gap. The CDR3, as DNA: TGTGCCAGCAGCTTAGCACAGGGTTGGAACACAGATACGCAGTATTTT. It specifies CASSLAQGWNTDTQYF.

This rearrangement joins TRBV19 to TRBJ2-7; D is perhaps TRBD1 (5 bases). Germline V gives CDR1 LNHDA, CDR2 SQIVND (reference sequence). V was clipped by 3 bases and J by 7 bases, with 19 bases between them. This CDR3 spans 15 amino acids. The CDR3: CASSIQGSTSSEQYF. The CDR3 bases are TGTGCCAGTAGTATTCAGGGCTCGACTTCTTCGGAGCAGTACTTC. Together with reference TRBV19 and TRBJ2-7, the CDR3 gives the full variable domain: DGGITQSPKYLFRKEGQNVTLSCEQNLNHDAMYWYRQDPGQGLRLIYYSQIVNDFQKGDIAEGYSVSREKKESFPLTVTSAQKNPTAFYLCASSIQGSTSSEQYFGPGTRLTVT.

Only a few counts were recorded for this clone. CDR3 sequence (DNA): TGTGCCAGCAGCCGTGTGGCAGGAAAACTGTTTTTT. Translation: CASSRVAGKLFF. The rearrangement joins TRBV7-8 to TRBJ1-4; D is unresolved. Germline CDR1 reads SGHVS; CDR2 reads FQNEAQ. The CDR3 runs 12 residues. Trimming left V 5 bases short and J 10 bases short, with 11 bases between. Drawing the rest from reference TRBV7-8 and TRBJ1-4, the complete variable domain is GAGVSQSPRYKVAKRGQDVALRCDPISGHVSLFWYQQALGQGPEFLTYFQNEAQLDKSGLPSDRFFAERPEGSVSTLKIQRTQQEDSAVYLCASSRVAGKLFFGSGTQLSVL.

The chain recombines TRBV30 with TRBJ1-5; D possibly corresponds to TRBD1 (5 bases). The CDR3 runs 13 residues. Between the trimmed V and J ends, which lost 1 base and 3 bases, there was a span of 7 bases. In germline, CDR1 is GTSNPN, CDR2 SVGIG (reference sequence). The CDR3 reads CAWSGGVNQPQHF. The CDR3 nucleotides are TGTGCCTGGAGTGGGGGCGTCAATCAGCCCCAGCATTTT.

The rearrangement joins TRBV2 to TRBJ1-4; tentative D call: TRBD1 (5 bases). This CDR3 spans 14 amino acids. Germline CDR1 reads SNHLY; CDR2 reads FYNNEI. The ends were cut back, 3 bases at V and 7 bases at J, with 12 bases in the middle. CDR3 in amino acids: CASSDLSGGEKLFF. In nucleotides, the CDR3 is TGTGCCAGCAGTGACCTCTCTGGGGGTGAAAAACTGTTTTTT. Supplemented by reference TRBV2 and TRBJ1-4, the full variable domain reads EPEVTQTPSHQVTQMGQEVILRCVPISNHLYFYWYRQILGQKVEFLVSFYNNEISEKSEIFDDQFSVERPDGSNFTLKIRSTKLEDSAMYFCASSDLSGGEKLFFGSGTQLSVL.

This chain connects TRBV6-1 to TRBJ2-7; 8 bases are shared with TRBD1. J was trimmed by 11 bases and V by 1 base; bases with no gene match: 10. There are 14 residues in the CDR3. The germline gives CDR1 MNHNS, CDR2 SASEGT. The CDR3 reads CASSEGGTGGFKYF. The DNA of the CDR3 is TGTGCCAGCAGTGAAGGCGGGACAGGAGGTTTCAAGTACTTC.

The genes are TRBV6-5 and TRBJ2-7; the match to TRBD1 covers 11 bases. This CDR3 is 13 amino acids long. CDR1 and CDR2 (germline): MNHEY, SVGAGI. J lost 5 bases, V lost 6 bases, and 3 bases had no gene match. In DNA, the CDR3 is TGTGCCAGCAGACGGACAGGGGGCAACGAGCAGTACTTC. Its protein is CASRRTGGNEQYF.

V is TRBV28 and J is TRBJ2-7; weak D call: TRBD2 (6 bases). The V and J ends lost 7 bases and 1 base respectively, with 11 bases between them. This CDR3 has 13 residues. Germline CDR1 is MDHEN and CDR2 is SYDVKM. CDR3 residues: CASMGGQSYEQYF. The CDR3 DNA sequence: TGTGCCAGCATGGGAGGCCAATCCTACGAGCAGTACTTC.

This sequence joins TRBV19 and TRBJ1-4; D is unclear. The CDR3 is 17 amino acids. The V end lost 6 bases, the J end lost 0 bases, and 17 bases lay between the germline ends. Germline V lookup: CDR1 LNHDA, CDR2 SQIVND (reference sequence). This CDR3 reads CASSITPAGTTNEKLFF. The CDR3 region has the DNA TGTGCCAGTAGCATCACGCCCGCTGGGACAACTAATGAAAAACTGTTTTTT.

The chain is built from TRBV29-1 and TRBJ1-2, with 7 bases matching TRBD1. The germline CDR1 and CDR2 sequences are SQVTM and ANQGSEA. Germline trimming cut 5 bases from V and 7 bases from J; bases unmatched to any gene: 1. The CDR3 loop spans 10 amino acids. CDR3 nucleotides: TGCAGCGTTACAGGGGTTGGCTACACCTTC. The encoded protein is CSVTGVGYTF. Using reference TRBV29-1 and TRBJ1-2 for the parts outside the CDR3, the full variable domain is SAVISQKPSRDICQRGTSLTIQCQVDSQVTMMFWYRQQPGQSLTLIATANQGSEATYESGFVIDKFPISRPNLTFSTLTVSNMSPEDSSIYLCSVTGVGYTFGSGTRLTVV.

This clone was counted only a few times. This chain connects TRBV5-1 to TRBJ1-4; 7 bases line up with TRBD1. Germline CDR1 is SGHRS and CDR2 is YFSETQ. This CDR3 is 15 amino acids long. V shed 2 bases and J 0 bases; nucleotides not matched to a gene: 1. CDR3 region: CASSFQGATNEKLFF. CDR3 DNA sequence: TGCGCCAGCAGCTTTCAGGGGGCAACTAATGAAAAACTGTTTTTT.

This chain links TRBV27 with TRBJ2-1; 13 nucleotides match TRBD2. CDR1 is MNHEY and CDR2 is SMNVEV in the germline V gene (reference sequence). The CDR3 consists of 16 residues. V shed 6 bases and J 10 bases; nucleotides not matched to a gene: 12. The CDR3 here is CASRPGLAGRVAEQFF. Written as DNA, the CDR3 is TGTGCCAGCAGGCCGGGACTAGCGGGACGGGTAGCCGAGCAGTTCTTC.

The V gene is TRBV30, the J gene TRBJ2-3, with 11 bases fitting TRBD2. Germline lookup yields CDR1 GTSNPN and CDR2 SVGIG (reference sequence). There are 13 residues in the CDR3. V lost 3 bases, J lost 6 bases, and 2 bases stayed unmatched. The CDR3 DNA reads TGTGCCTGGAGCCTAGCGGGAGGCGATACGCAGTATTTT. It encodes CAWSLAGGDTQYF.

CDR3 loop: CASRGDRAPYEQYF. DNA of the CDR3: TGTGCCAGCAGAGGGGACAGGGCCCCTTACGAGCAGTACTTC. The chain couples TRBV6-1 to TRBJ2-7, with TRBD1 identical over 9 bases. Unmatched junction bases numbered 7, after V lost 6 bases and J lost 4 bases. CDR1 is MNHNS, CDR2 SASEGT, per germline. This CDR3 is built from 14 residues.

J is TRBJ1-1 and V is TRBV18, with D possibly matching TRBD1 (5 bases). Trimming shortened V by 0 bases and J by 0 bases, and 8 bases separated the two germline ends. The CDR3 runs 15 residues. CDR1 is KGHSH and CDR2 is LQKENI in the germline V gene. The DNA of the CDR3 is TGTGCCAGCTCACCACCGGGACTCCTGAACACTGAAGCTTTCTTT. This sequence encodes CASSPPGLLNTEAFF.

The rearrangement joins TRBV2 to TRBJ1-5, with a tentative D call TRBD1 (6 bases). V was trimmed by 7 bases and J by 0 bases, leaving 13 bases between them. Germline V gene sequence: CDR1 SNHLY, CDR2 FYNNEI. The CDR3 is made up of 15 amino acids. CDR3 DNA sequence: TGTGCCAGCAACGTACAGGGTCTTAGCAATCAGCCCCAGCATTTT. It codes for CASNVQGLSNQPQHF.

The CDR3: CASSWGGLTNTEAFF. Written as DNA, the CDR3 is TGCGCCAGCAGCTGGGGGGGACTTACGAACACTGAAGCTTTCTTT. This chain links TRBV5-1 with TRBJ1-1; possible D gene TRBD1, 5 bases. The V end lost 3 bases, the J end lost 1 base, and 13 bases lay between the germline ends. Looked up from germline, CDR1 is SGHRS and CDR2 is YFSETQ. This CDR3 has 15 residues.